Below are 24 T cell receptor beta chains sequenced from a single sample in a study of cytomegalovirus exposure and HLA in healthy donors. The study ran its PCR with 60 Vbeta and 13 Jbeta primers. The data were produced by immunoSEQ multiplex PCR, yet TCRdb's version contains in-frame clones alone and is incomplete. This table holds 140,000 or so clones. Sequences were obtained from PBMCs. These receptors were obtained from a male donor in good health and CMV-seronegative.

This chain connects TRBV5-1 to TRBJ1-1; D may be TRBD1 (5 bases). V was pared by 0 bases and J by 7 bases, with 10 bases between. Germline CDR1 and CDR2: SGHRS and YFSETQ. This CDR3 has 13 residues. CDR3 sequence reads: CASSLVGGGEAFF. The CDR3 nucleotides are TGCGCCAGCAGCTTGGTTGGCGGGGGTGAAGCTTTCTTT.

The CDR3 sequence is CSVAGRTNEKLFF. CDR3 sequence (DNA): TGCAGCGTTGCGGGAAGAACTAATGAAAAACTGTTTTTT. The genes are TRBV29-1 and TRBJ1-4; D not certain. The CDR3 extends over 13 amino acids. Trimming shortened V by 4 bases and J by 1 base, and 7 bases separated the two germline ends. Germline loops: CDR1 SQVTM, CDR2 ANQGSEA.

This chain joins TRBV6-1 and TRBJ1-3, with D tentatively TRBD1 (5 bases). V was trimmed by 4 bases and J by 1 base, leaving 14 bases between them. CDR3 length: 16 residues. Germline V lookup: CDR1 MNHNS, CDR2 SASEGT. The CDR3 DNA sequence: TGTGCCAGCAGTGCCGGCGTCAGGGCTTCTGGAAACACCATATATTTT. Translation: CASSAGVRASGNTIYF.

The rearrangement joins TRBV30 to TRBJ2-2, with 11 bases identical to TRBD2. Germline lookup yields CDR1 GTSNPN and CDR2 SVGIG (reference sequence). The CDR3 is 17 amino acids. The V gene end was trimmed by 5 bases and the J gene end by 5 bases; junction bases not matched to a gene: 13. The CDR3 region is CAWGPSGGPPGTGELFF. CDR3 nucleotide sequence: TGTGCCTGGGGGCCTAGCGGGGGGCCCCCGGGGACCGGGGAGCTGTTTTTT.

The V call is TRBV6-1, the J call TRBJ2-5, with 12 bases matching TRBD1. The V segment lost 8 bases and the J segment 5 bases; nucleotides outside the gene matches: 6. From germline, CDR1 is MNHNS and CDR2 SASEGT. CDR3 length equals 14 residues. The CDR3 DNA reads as TGTGCCAGCCGGGACAGGGGGCGCCGGGAGACCCAGTACTTC. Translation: CASRDRGRRETQYF.

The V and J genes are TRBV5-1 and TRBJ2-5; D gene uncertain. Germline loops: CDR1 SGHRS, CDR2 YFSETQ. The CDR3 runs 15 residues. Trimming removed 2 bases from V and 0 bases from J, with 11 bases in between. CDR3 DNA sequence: TGCGCCAGCAGCTTACGCGGAACGTACCAAGAGACCCAGTACTTC. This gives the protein CASSLRGTYQETQYF.

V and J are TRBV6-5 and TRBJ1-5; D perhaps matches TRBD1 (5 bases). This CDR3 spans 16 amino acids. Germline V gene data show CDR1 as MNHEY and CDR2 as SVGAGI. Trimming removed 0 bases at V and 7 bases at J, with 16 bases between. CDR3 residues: CASSYSAGLPVQPQHF. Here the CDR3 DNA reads TGTGCCAGCAGTTACTCGGCGGGACTCCCTGTCCAGCCCCAGCATTTT.

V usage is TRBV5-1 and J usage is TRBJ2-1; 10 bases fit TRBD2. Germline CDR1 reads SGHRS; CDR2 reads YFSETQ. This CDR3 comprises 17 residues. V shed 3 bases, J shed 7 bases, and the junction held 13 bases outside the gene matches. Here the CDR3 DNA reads TGCGCCAGCAGCTGGGATGCTAGCGGGAGTAGAAGGAATGAGCAGTTCTTC. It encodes CASSWDASGSRRNEQFF. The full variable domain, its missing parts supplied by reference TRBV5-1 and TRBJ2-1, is KAGVTQTPRYLIKTRGQQVTLSCSPISGHRSVSWYQQTPGQGLQFLFEYFSETQRNKGNFPGRFSGRQFSNSRSEMNVSTLELGDSALYLCASSWDASGSRRNEQFFGPGTRLTVL.

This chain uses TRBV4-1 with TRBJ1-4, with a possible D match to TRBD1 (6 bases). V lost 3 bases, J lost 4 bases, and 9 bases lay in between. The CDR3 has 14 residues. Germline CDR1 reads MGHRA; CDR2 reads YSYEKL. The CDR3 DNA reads TGCGCCAGCAGCCAGGACAGCTTTAATGAAAAACTGTTTTTT. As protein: CASSQDSFNEKLFF.

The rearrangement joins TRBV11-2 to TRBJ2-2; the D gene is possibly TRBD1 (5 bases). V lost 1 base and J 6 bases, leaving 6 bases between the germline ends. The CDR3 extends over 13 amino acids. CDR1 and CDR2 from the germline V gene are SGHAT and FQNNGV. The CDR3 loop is CASSLVRAGELFF. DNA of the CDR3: TGTGCCAGCAGCTTAGTCAGGGCCGGGGAGCTGTTTTTT.

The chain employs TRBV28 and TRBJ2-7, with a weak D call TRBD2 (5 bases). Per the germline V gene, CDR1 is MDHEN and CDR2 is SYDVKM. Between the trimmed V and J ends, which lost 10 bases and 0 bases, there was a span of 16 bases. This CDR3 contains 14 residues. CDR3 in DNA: TGTGCCACCCAAGTGCGGGCATACTCCTACGAGCAGTACTTC. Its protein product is CATQVRAYSYEQYF.

CDR3 protein: CASRSIGNTDTQYF. The CDR3 region has the DNA TGTGCCAGCAGGTCGATCGGGAACACAGATACGCAGTATTTT. The chain couples TRBV6-5 to TRBJ2-3; possible D gene TRBD2, 5 bases. There are 14 residues in the CDR3. Germline V gene lookup returns CDR1 MNHEY and CDR2 SVGAGI. V was shortened by 6 bases and J by 2 bases, with 12 bases between the two germline ends.

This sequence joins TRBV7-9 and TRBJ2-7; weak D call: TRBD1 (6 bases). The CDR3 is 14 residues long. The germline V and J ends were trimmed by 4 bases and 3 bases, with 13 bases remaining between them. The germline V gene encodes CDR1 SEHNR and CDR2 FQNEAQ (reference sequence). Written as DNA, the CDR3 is TGTGCCAGCAGCTCGGACAGTGACCTCTACGAGCAGTACTTC. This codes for CASSSDSDLYEQYF.

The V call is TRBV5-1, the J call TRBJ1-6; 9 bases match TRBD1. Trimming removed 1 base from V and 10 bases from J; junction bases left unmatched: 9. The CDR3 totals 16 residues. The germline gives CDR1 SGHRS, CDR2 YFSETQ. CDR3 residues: CASSLFTGGIGSPLHF. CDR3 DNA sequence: TGCGCCAGCAGCTTGTTTACAGGGGGCATCGGATCACCCCTCCACTTT.

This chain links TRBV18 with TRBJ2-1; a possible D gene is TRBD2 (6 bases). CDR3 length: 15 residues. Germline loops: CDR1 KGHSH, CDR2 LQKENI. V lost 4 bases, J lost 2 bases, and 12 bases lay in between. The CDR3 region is CASSRGGIPYNEQFF. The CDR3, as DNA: TGTGCCAGCTCACGGGGCGGGATACCCTACAATGAGCAGTTCTTC.

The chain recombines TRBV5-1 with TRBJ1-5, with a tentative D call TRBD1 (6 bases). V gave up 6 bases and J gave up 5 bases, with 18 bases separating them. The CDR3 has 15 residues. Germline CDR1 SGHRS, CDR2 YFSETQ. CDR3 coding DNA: TGCGCCAGCAACTCGACAGGTCGTCCGGATCAGCCCCAGCATTTT. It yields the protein CASNSTGRPDQPQHF.

This CDR3 is CASSHDTDLEAFF. The CDR3 coding sequence is TGTGCCAGCAGCCACGACACAGACCTTGAAGCTTTCTTT. The chain employs TRBV16 and TRBJ1-1; D unresolved. Germline loops: CDR1 KGHSY, CDR2 FQNENV. CDR3 size: 13 residues. V gave up 3 bases and J gave up 7 bases, with 12 bases separating them. Complete variable domain (other parts from reference TRBV16 and TRBJ1-1): GEEVAQTPKHLVRGEGQKAKLYCAPIKGHSYVFWYQQVLKNEFKFLISFQNENVFDETGMPKERFSAKCLPNSPCSLEIQATKLEDSAVYFCASSHDTDLEAFFGQGTRLTVV.

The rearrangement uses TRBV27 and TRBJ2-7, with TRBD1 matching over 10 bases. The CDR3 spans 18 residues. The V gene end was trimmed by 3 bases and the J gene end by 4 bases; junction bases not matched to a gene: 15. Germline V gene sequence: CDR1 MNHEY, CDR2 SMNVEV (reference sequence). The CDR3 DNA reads TGTGCCAGCAGTTTCCGGGACAGGGGTGAAGGGGTGACTTACGAGCAGTACTTC. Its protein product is CASSFRDRGEGVTYEQYF.

The CDR3 bases are TGCGCCAGCAGCCAGACCTCGACAGGACTAGCGGGGGGGAGCTCCTACAATGAGCAGTTCTTC. It yields the protein CASSQTSTGLAGGSSYNEQFF. The chain joins TRBV4-3 to TRBJ2-1; 15 bases are a match to TRBD2. Germline V gene data show CDR1 as LGHNA and CDR2 as YSLEER. The CDR3 is 21 residues long. V lost 3 bases, J lost 0 bases, and 12 bases stayed unmatched.

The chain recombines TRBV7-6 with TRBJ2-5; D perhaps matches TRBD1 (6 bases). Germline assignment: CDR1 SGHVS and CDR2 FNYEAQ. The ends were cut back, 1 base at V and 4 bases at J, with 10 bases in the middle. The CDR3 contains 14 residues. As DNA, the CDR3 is TGTGCCAGCAGCTTAGTAGAAGGGGGAGAGACCCAGTACTTC. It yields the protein CASSLVEGGETQYF.

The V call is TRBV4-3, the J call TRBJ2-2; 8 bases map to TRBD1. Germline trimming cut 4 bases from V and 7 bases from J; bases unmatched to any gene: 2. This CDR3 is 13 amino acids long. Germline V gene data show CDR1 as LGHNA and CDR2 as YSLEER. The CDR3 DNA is TGCGCCAGCAGCCCGGACAGGGTCGGGGAGCTGTTTTTT. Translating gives CASSPDRVGELFF.

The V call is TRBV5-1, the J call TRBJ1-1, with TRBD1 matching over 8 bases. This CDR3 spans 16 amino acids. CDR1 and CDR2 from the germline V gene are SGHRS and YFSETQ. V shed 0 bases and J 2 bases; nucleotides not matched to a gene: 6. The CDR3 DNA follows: TGCGCCAGCAGCTTGGGATCAGGGGGCTTTAACACTGAAGCTTTCTTT. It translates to CASSLGSGGFNTEAFF.

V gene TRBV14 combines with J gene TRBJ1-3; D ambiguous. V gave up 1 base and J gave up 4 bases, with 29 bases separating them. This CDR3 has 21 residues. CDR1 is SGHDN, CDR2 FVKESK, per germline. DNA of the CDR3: TGTGCCAGCAGCCAAGCACTTTATGTCGGAGTTAACTTATCTCAGGGAAACACCATATATTTT. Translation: CASSQALYVGVNLSQGNTIYF.

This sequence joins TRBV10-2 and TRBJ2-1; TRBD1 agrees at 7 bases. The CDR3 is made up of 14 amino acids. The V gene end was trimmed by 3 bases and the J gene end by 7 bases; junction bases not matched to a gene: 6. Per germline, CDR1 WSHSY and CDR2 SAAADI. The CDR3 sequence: CASSDEGAGNEQFF. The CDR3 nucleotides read TGCGCCAGCAGTGATGAGGGGGCAGGGAATGAGCAGTTCTTC.